Below, 14 T cell receptor beta chains from the same sample are listed, as sequenced in a study of cytomegalovirus exposure and HLA in healthy donors. The PCR was carried out with 60 Vbeta primers and 13 Jbeta primers. Method: immunoSEQ multiplex PCR; TCRdb's copy keeps in-frame clones and lacks some. The table has roughly 100,000 clones, roughly 85% seen once; the top ten hold 2.5% to 3%. The sample consisted of PBMCs. The receptors originated from a man in his forties in good health and CMV-seronegative.

The V gene is TRBV5-1, the J gene TRBJ2-7, with D possibly being TRBD1 (5 bases). CDR3 length: 20 residues. The V end was cut by 4 bases, the J end by 3 bases, with 32 bases between. Per the germline V gene, CDR1 is SGHRS and CDR2 is YFSETQ. The CDR3 coding sequence is TGCGCCAGCAGCCGCGGCCAGGAAGCTTATAGGACAAAAGACGACTACGAGCAGTACTTC. This sequence encodes CASSRGQEAYRTKDDYEQYF.

There are a few counts of this clone. The J gene is TRBJ2-1, the V gene TRBV7-8; 12 nucleotides agree with TRBD2. The CDR3 runs 19 residues. V lost 3 bases and J lost 1; bases outside the gene matches: 10. Germline CDR1 reads SGHVS; CDR2 reads FQNEAQ. The DNA for the CDR3 is TGTGCCAGCAGCTTCCCTAGCGGGGGGGCCTTTTGGTCCTACAATGAGCAGTTCTTC. As protein: CASSFPSGGAFWSYNEQFF.

The V gene is TRBV7-2, the J gene TRBJ1-1, with 7 positions matching TRBD1. This CDR3 is built from 15 residues. V was pared by 5 bases and J by 3 bases, with 9 bases of the junction left unmatched. Germline-derived CDR1 and CDR2 are SGHTA and FQGNSA. Written as DNA, the CDR3 is TGTGCCAGCAGCCCGAGGACAGGAGCGGACACTGAAGCTTTCTTT. This codes for CASSPRTGADTEAFF.

The gene calls are TRBV5-1 and TRBJ2-2; TRBD2 agrees at 8 bases. Trimming cost V 2 bases and J 4 bases; bases outside gene matches: 7. Germline CDR1 reads SGHRS; CDR2 reads YFSETQ. The CDR3 is 16 amino acids. The CDR3 protein is CASSFLAGESTGELFF. In DNA form, the CDR3 reads TGCGCCAGCAGCTTCCTAGCGGGTGAATCCACCGGGGAGCTGTTTTTT.

The rearrangement uses TRBV6-5 and TRBJ1-5; weak D call: TRBD1 (6 bases). The CDR3 has 14 amino acids. Germline CDR1 is MNHEY and CDR2 is SVGAGI. V dropped 5 bases and J dropped 7 bases, with 15 bases sitting between them. In DNA form, the CDR3 reads TGTGCCAGCAGTCCATACAGGGTAGGGCAGCCCCAGCATTTT. Encoded protein: CASSPYRVGQPQHF.

The CDR3 region is CASSPTSSLSEQYF. The CDR3 DNA sequence: TGTGCCAGCAGTCCGACTAGTAGCCTCTCCGAGCAGTACTTC. This rearrangement joins TRBV27 to TRBJ2-7; D possibly corresponds to TRBD2 (6 bases). CDR3 size: 14 residues. Germline CDR1 is MNHEY and CDR2 is SMNVEV (reference sequence). V was trimmed by 5 bases and J by 6 bases, leaving 17 bases between them.

The rearrangement links TRBV5-4 to TRBJ2-1; D possibly corresponds to TRBD2 (6 bases). The CDR3 consists of 13 residues. Trimming took off 7 bases at V and 5 bases at J, with 13 bases between the two ends. Germline assignment: CDR1 SGHNT and CDR2 YYREEE (reference sequence). Here the CDR3 DNA reads TGTGCCAGCGGGGGTACGGGGGACAATGAGCAGTTCTTC. It translates to CASGGTGDNEQFF.

The chain uses TRBV4-1 and TRBJ1-2; TRBD1 matches 9 bases. Per the germline V gene, CDR1 is MGHRA and CDR2 is YSYEKL. With V trimmed by 8 bases and J by 4 bases, 2 bases remained unmatched. The CDR3 loop spans 12 amino acids. In DNA form, the CDR3 reads TGCGCCAGCTCGGGACAGGGCTATGGCTACACCTTC. Residues: CASSGQGYGYTF.

V and J are TRBV20-1 and TRBJ1-1, with D hard to call. The CDR3 length is 11 residues. Germline V gene sequence: CDR1 DFQATT, CDR2 SNEGSKA (reference sequence). Between the trimmed V and J ends, which lost 6 bases and 7 bases, there was a span of 12 bases. DNA for the CDR3: TGCAGTGCCCCGGGTGTAGTTGAAGCTTTCTTT. Its translation: CSAPGVVEAFF.

This chain links TRBV2 with TRBJ2-2, with 15 nucleotides matching TRBD2. Germline assignment: CDR1 SNHLY and CDR2 FYNNEI. Trimming cost V 11 bases and J 4 bases; bases outside gene matches: 5. CDR3 length: 15 residues. The CDR3 DNA is TGTGCCGGGAGGGGACTAGCGGGAGGCACCGGGGAGCTGTTTTTT. The encoded protein is CAGRGLAGGTGELFF.

This chain connects TRBV7-9 to TRBJ1-1; no firm D call. Between the trimmed V and J ends, which lost 2 bases and 5 bases, there was a span of 9 bases. The CDR3 has 13 residues. Germline values: CDR1 SEHNR, CDR2 FQNEAQ (reference sequence). CDR3 residues: CASSLNFMTEAFF. The CDR3 bases are TGTGCCAGCAGCTTAAATTTTATGACTGAAGCTTTCTTT. The full variable domain, with the rest looked up from reference TRBV7-9 and TRBJ1-1, is DTGVSQNPRHKITKRGQNVTFRCDPISEHNRLYWYRQTLGQGPEFLTYFQNEAQLEKSRLLSDRFSAERPKGSFSTLEIQRTEQGDSAMYLCASSLNFMTEAFFGQGTRLTVV.

This rearrangement joins TRBV30 to TRBJ1-3; perhaps TRBD1 as D (5 bases). Germline-derived CDR1 and CDR2 are GTSNPN and SVGIG (reference sequence). V was cut by 3 bases and J by 2 bases, with 20 bases left in between. This CDR3 region has 17 residues. The CDR3 coding sequence is TGTGCCTGGAGGGGGCTACGGGGCGGAGGGCCTGGAAACACCATATATTTT. Amino acids: CAWRGLRGGGPGNTIYF.

This clone was seen only once. The V call is TRBV7-2, the J call TRBJ1-2; the match to TRBD1 covers 7 bases. V lost 0 bases and J lost 4; bases outside the gene matches: 5. This CDR3 is built from 15 residues. The V gene's germline CDR1 is SGHTA and CDR2 FQGNSA. The CDR3 here is CASSLAVAGGYGYTF. Here the CDR3 DNA reads TGTGCCAGCAGCTTAGCGGTGGCAGGGGGCTATGGCTACACCTTC.

V usage is TRBV30 and J usage is TRBJ2-7; weak D call: TRBD2 (6 bases). V lost 3 bases and J lost 13, with 22 bases in between. This CDR3 has 13 amino acids. Germline lookup yields CDR1 GTSNPN and CDR2 SVGIG (reference sequence). This CDR3 is CAWSEDSGLRGYF. The DNA for the CDR3 is TGTGCCTGGAGCGAGGATAGCGGCCTCCGGGGTTACTTC.